This entry describes one T cell receptor beta chain. The data stem from a study of cytomegalovirus exposure and HLA in healthy donors. Across the study: Genotyping showed about 80% of roughly 400 donors falling in the Caucasian-associated ancestry cluster.

The PCR contained 60 Vbeta and 13 Jbeta primers. Original processing methods: About 10 million of around 85 million unique TCR beta chains were shared, per a later count. The data were produced by immunoSEQ multiplex PCR, yet TCRdb's version contains in-frame clones alone and is incomplete. Clone size and the V and J calls come from that table; the DNA yielded D and trimming. The sample lists some 120,000 clones, roughly 73% occurring once. This CDR3 region has 14 residues. The V end lost 9 bases, the J end lost 6 bases, and 20 bases lay between the germline ends. Germline CDR1 and CDR2: LNHDA and SQIVND (reference sequence).

Sequenced input: PBMCs. V and J are TRBV19 and TRBJ1-1; D might be TRBD1 (6 bases). The receptor comes from a man aged 60 to 75 in good health and CMV-seropositive. CDR3 amino acids: CASQAGGAGAEAFF. CDR3 DNA: TGTGCCAGCCAAGCCGGGGGCGCGGGGGCTGAAGCTTTCTTT.